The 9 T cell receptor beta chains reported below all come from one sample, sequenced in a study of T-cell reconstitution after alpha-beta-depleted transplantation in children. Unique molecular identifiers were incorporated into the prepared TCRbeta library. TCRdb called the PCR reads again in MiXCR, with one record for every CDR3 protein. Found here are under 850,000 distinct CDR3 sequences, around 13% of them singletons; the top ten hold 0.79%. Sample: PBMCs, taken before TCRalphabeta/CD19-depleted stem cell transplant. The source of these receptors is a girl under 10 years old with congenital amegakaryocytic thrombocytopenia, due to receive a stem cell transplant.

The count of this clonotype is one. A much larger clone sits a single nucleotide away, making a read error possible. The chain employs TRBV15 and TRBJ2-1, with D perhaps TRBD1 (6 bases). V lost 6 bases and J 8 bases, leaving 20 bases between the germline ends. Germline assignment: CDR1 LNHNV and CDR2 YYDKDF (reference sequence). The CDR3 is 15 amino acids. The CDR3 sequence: CATSLDRSGRHEQFF. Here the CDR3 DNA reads TGTGCCACCAGTCTCGACAGGTCGGGTCGTCATGAGCAGTTCTTC.

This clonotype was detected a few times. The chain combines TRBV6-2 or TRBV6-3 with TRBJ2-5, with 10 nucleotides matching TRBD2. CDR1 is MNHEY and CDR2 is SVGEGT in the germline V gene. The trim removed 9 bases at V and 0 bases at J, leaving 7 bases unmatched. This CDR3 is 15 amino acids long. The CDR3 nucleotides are TGTGCCAGGGGCTCTAGCGGGGGTAACCAAGAGACCCAGTACTTC. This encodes CARGSSGGNQETQYF.

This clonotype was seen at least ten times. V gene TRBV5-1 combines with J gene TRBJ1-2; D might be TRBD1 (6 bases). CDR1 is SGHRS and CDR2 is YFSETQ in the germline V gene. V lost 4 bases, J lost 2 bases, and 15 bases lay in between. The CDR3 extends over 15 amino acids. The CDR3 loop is CASSSTGMKNYGYTF. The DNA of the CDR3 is TGCGCCAGCAGCAGTACAGGGATGAAGAACTATGGCTACACCTTC.

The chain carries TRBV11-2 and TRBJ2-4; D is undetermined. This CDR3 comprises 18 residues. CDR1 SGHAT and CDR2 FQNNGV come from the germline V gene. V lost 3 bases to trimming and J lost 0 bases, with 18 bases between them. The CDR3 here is CASSFPRSGELAKNIQYF. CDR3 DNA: TGTGCCAGCAGCTTCCCTAGGTCAGGCGAATTAGCCAAAAACATTCAGTACTTC.

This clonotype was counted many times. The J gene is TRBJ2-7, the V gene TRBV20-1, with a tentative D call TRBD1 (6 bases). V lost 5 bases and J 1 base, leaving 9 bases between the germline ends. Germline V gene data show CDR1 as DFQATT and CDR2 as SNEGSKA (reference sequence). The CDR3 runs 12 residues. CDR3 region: CSAFRGSYEQYF. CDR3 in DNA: TGCAGTGCTTTCAGGGGATCCTACGAGCAGTACTTC.

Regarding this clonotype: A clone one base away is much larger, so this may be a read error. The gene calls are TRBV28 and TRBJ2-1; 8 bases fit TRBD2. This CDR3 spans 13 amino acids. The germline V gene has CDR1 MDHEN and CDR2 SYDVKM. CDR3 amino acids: CSSRPGGVDEQFF. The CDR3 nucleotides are TGTTCCAGCAGACCCGGGGGGGTCGATGAGCAGTTCTTC.

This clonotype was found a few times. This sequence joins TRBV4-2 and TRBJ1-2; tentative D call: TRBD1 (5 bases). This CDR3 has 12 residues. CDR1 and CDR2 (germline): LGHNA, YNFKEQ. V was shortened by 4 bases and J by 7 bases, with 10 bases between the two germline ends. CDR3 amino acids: CASSPGGTGYTF. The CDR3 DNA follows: TGTGCCAGCAGCCCCGGGGGGACTGGCTACACCTTC.

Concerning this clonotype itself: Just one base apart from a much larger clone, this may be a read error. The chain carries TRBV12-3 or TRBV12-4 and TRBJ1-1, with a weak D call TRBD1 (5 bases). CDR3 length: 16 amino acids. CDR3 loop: CASSLGFGHQYTQAFF. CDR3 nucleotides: TGTGCCAGCAGCCTGGGTTTTGGACACCAATACACTCAAGCTTTCTTT.

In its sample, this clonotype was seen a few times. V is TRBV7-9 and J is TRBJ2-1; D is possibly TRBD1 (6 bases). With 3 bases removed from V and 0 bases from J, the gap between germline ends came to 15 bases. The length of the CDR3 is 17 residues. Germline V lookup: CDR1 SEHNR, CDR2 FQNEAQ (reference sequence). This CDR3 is CASSLNNREYSYNEQFF. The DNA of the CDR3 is TGTGCCAGCAGCTTGAACAACAGGGAATACTCCTACAATGAGCAGTTCTTC.